One TCR beta chain is described in this entry. What it binds is unknown. The CDR3 loop spans 16 amino acids. V shed 5 bases and J 3 bases; nucleotides not matched to a gene: 5. The germline V gene has CDR1 SEHNR and CDR2 FQNEAQ (reference sequence). Use of 60 Vbeta and 13 Jbeta primers characterized the PCR. Some clones are missing from TCRdb's copy, which holds only in-frame ones; the method was immunoSEQ multiplex PCR. The sample shows 90,000 to 150,000 clones, 77% of them seen only once. This sample was included in a study of cytomegalovirus exposure and HLA in healthy donors. Study observations and caveats: Reported performance of the classifier showed diagnosis of cytomegalovirus status with high specificity and sensitivity. Some V segments (TRBV6-2 and TRBV6-3 among them) were excluded as indistinguishable. A later analysis by the authors found several of the most significant clusters apparently linked to common viral pathogens.

V usage is TRBV7-9 and J usage is TRBJ2-7, with 15 bases matching TRBD2. Sequenced material: PBMCs. The origin of this receptor is a human donor in good health. CDR3 nucleotides: TGTGCCAGCAGCGGGGGACTAGCGGGAGGACTCTACGAGCAGTACTTC. This sequence encodes CASSGGLAGGLYEQYF. Supplemented by reference TRBV7-9 and TRBJ2-7, the full variable domain reads DTGVSQNPRHKITKRGQNVTFRCDPISEHNRLYWYRQTLGQGPEFLTYFQNEAQLEKSRLLSDRFSAERPKGSFSTLEIQRTEQGDSAMYLCASSGGLAGGLYEQYFGPGTRLTVT.